The 20 T cell receptor beta chains below were found in one sample sequenced in a study of blood T cell repertoires in COVID-19. Profiling relied on immunoSEQ multiplex PCR, and the TCRdb table lists in-frame clones only, not all of them. In the table there are tens of thousands of clones, more than 75% of which are singletons. The sample comprised peripheral blood. The receptors shown here come from a man older than 75 with active or convalescent COVID-19.

This clone was seen just once. J is TRBJ1-1 and V is TRBV20-1; 8 bases match TRBD1. The ends lost 3 bases at V and 3 bases at J; junction bases unmatched: 3. Germline-derived CDR1 and CDR2 are DFQATT and SNEGSKA (reference sequence). The CDR3 consists of 13 residues. The CDR3 is CSASADRDTEAFF. The CDR3 DNA reads TGCAGTGCTAGTGCGGACAGGGACACTGAAGCTTTCTTT.

The chain uses TRBV3-1 (or the pseudogene TRBV3-2) and TRBJ2-2; the D gene is possibly TRBD2 (7 bases). CDR3 length: 17 residues. Deletions cut 0 bases from V and 6 bases from J, with 17 bases between. Germline V gene data show CDR1 as LGHDT and CDR2 as YNNKEL (reference sequence). DNA of the CDR3: TGTGCCAGCAGCCAAGATAAGTGGGGGGGCCTCGCCGGGGAGCTGTTTTTT. Protein sequence: CASSQDKWGGLAGELFF.

V and J are TRBV23-1 and TRBJ2-7, with D hard to call. TRBV23-1 is an ORF, and what it does is uncertain. Trimming took 2 bases from V and 5 from J, leaving 16 bases between them. The CDR3 contains 15 residues. CDR3 residues: CASSQEAQPADEQYV. Here the CDR3 DNA reads TGCGCCAGCAGTCAAGAGGCTCAGCCGGCGGACGAGCAGTACGTC.

This clone was detected once. The rearrangement joins TRBV29-1 to TRBJ1-2; 7 bases match TRBD1. This CDR3 contains 13 residues. Germline V lookup: CDR1 SQVTM, CDR2 ANQGSEA. V dropped 3 bases and J dropped 4; count of bases not matched to a gene: 5. The CDR3 here is CSVDRRDSYGYTF. The CDR3 DNA sequence: TGCAGCGTTGATCGTCGGGACAGCTATGGCTACACCTTC. The variable domain in full, completed from reference TRBV29-1 and TRBJ1-2, reads SAVISQKPSRDICQRGTSLTIQCQVDSQVTMMFWYRQQPGQSLTLIATANQGSEATYESGFVIDKFPISRPNLTFSTLTVSNMSPEDSSIYLCSVDRRDSYGYTFGSGTRLTVV.

This chain connects TRBV3-1 (or the pseudogene TRBV3-2) to TRBJ1-2; D unclear. In germline, CDR1 is LGHDT, CDR2 YNNKEL (reference sequence). This CDR3 has 13 residues. V shed 1 base and J shed 8 bases, with 11 bases lying between them. DNA for the CDR3: TGTGCCAGCAGCCAAGTCTCCCTATGGGGCTACACCTTC. Protein: CASSQVSLWGYTF.

The V gene is TRBV29-1, the J gene TRBJ1-1; the D gene is possibly TRBD1 (6 bases). V was clipped by 6 bases and J by 1 base, with 12 bases between them. Germline CDR1 SQVTM, CDR2 ANQGSEA. The CDR3 is 13 amino acids. CDR3 nucleotides: TGCAGCGTGCGGACAGACGCGAACACTGAAGCTTTCTTT. Protein sequence: CSVRTDANTEAFF.

CDR3 nucleotide sequence: TGTGCCAGCAGCTCCTCCCCAGGGGTGAACACTGAAGCTTTCTTT. This sequence encodes CASSSSPGVNTEAFF. V is TRBV11-3 and J is TRBJ1-1, with D possibly TRBD1 on 6 matching bases. Germline CDR1 and CDR2: SGHNT and YENEEA. The CDR3 runs to 15 residues. V shed 4 bases and J shed 0 bases, with 12 bases lying between them.

The V call is TRBV6-5, the J call TRBJ2-1; the match to TRBD2 covers 7 bases. CDR3 size: 13 residues. With 7 bases clipped from V and 6 bases from J, the junction kept 6 bases outside the gene matches. Germline V gene data show CDR1 as MNHEY and CDR2 as SVGAGI. Here the CDR3 reads CASNWEGINEQFF. In nucleotides, the CDR3 is TGTGCCAGCAATTGGGAGGGGATCAATGAGCAGTTCTTC.

This clone was seen only a few times. This sequence joins TRBV5-1 and TRBJ1-6; a weak D match, TRBD1 (6 bases). V was pared by 2 bases and J by 7 bases, with 10 bases between. CDR1 is SGHRS, CDR2 YFSETQ, per germline. The CDR3 is 14 amino acids. CDR3 region: CASSLQGTNSPLHF. The CDR3 DNA reads as TGCGCCAGCAGCTTACAGGGAACCAATTCACCCCTCCACTTT.

The genes are TRBV29-1 and TRBJ1-2; D remains ambiguous. This CDR3 has 13 amino acids. V dropped 7 bases and J dropped 5 bases, with 17 bases sitting between them. CDR1 is SQVTM, CDR2 ANQGSEA, per germline. In DNA, the CDR3 is TGCAGCGCCGAGGGCGGTGGAACTTATGGCTACACCTTC. It codes for CSAEGGGTYGYTF.

CDR3 nucleotides: TGCGCCAGCAGCTTGGGACAGGGGGCAGCCGGGGAGCTGTTTTTT. Encoded protein: CASSLGQGAAGELFF. The V and J genes are TRBV5-1 and TRBJ2-2, with TRBD1 identical over 10 bases. This CDR3 is 15 amino acids long. In germline, CDR1 is SGHRS, CDR2 YFSETQ. The V gene end was trimmed by 0 bases and the J gene end by 6 bases; junction bases not matched to a gene: 2.

The rearrangement uses TRBV4-2 and TRBJ2-3; 10 bases map to TRBD2. Germline V gene sequence: CDR1 LGHNA, CDR2 YNFKEQ. The trim removed 1 base at V and 5 bases at J, leaving 6 bases unmatched. The CDR3 has 16 amino acids. The CDR3 sequence: CASSQGKRGGLDTQYF. DNA for the CDR3: TGTGCCAGCAGCCAAGGGAAGCGGGGGGGCTTAGATACGCAGTATTTT.

The chain employs TRBV2 and TRBJ2-2; tentative D call: TRBD1 (5 bases). Germline CDR1 reads SNHLY; CDR2 reads FYNNEI. The CDR3 consists of 14 residues. V gave up 8 bases and J gave up 2 bases, with 12 bases separating them. The CDR3 DNA reads TGTGCCAGCGTCGGCAGGGCCAACACCGGGGAGCTGTTTTTT. This sequence encodes CASVGRANTGELFF. The full variable domain, in which reference TRBV2 and TRBJ2-2 provide the parts outside the CDR3, is EPEVTQTPSHQVTQMGQEVILRCVPISNHLYFYWYRQILGQKVEFLVSFYNNEISEKSEIFDDQFSVERPDGSNFTLKIRSTKLEDSAMYFCASVGRANTGELFFGEGSRLTVL.

The J gene is TRBJ2-1, the V gene TRBV11-2; D gene ambiguous. Between the trimmed V and J ends, which lost 2 bases and 10 bases, there was a span of 9 bases. Germline V gene data show CDR1 as SGHAT and CDR2 as FQNNGV. This CDR3 is 12 amino acids long. CDR3 sequence: CASSLSSQEQFF. In nucleotides, the CDR3 is TGTGCCAGCAGCTTATCATCACAAGAGCAGTTCTTC.

The rearrangement links TRBV7-3 to TRBJ2-3, with 9 bases matching TRBD2. The ends lost 2 bases at V and 0 bases at J; junction bases unmatched: 3. Per germline, CDR1 SGHTA and CDR2 FQGTGA. The CDR3 consists of 16 residues. The CDR3 DNA reads TGTGCCAGCAGCTTAGGTGCGGGAGGGAGCACAGATACGCAGTATTTT. It encodes CASSLGAGGSTDTQYF. Full variable domain (missing parts from reference TRBV7-3 and TRBJ2-3): GAGVSQTPSNKVTEKGKYVELRCDPISGHTALYWYRQSLGQGPEFLIYFQGTGAADDSGLPNDRFFAVRPEGSVSTLKIQRTERGDSAVYLCASSLGAGGSTDTQYFGPGTRLTVL.

The chain is built from TRBV5-1 and TRBJ2-3; D call uncertain. The germline V gene has CDR1 SGHRS and CDR2 YFSETQ. With 4 bases removed from V and 0 bases from J, the gap between germline ends came to 15 bases. CDR3 length: 16 amino acids. The CDR3 protein is CASSPRTSASTDTQYF. For the CDR3, the DNA is TGCGCCAGCAGCCCAAGAACCAGCGCTAGCACAGATACGCAGTATTTT.

This chain connects TRBV18 to TRBJ1-1; possible D gene TRBD1, 6 bases. V dropped 6 bases and J dropped 1 base, with 15 bases sitting between them. The length of the CDR3 is 15 residues. The V gene's germline CDR1 is KGHSH and CDR2 LQKENI. The CDR3 nucleotides read TGTGCCAGCTCGCGGGCCGGGGGGCAGAACACTGAAGCTTTCTTT. Translating gives CASSRAGGQNTEAFF.

The chain couples TRBV11-3 to TRBJ1-4, with TRBD1 matching over 10 bases. This CDR3 is built from 14 residues. V was clipped by 5 bases and J by 5 bases; unmatched bases: 2. Germline loops: CDR1 SGHNT, CDR2 YENEEA. CDR3 amino acids: CASSTGQGNEKLFF. The DNA of the CDR3 is TGTGCCAGCAGCACGGGACAGGGGAATGAAAAACTGTTTTTT.

The chain employs TRBV30 and TRBJ1-6; D is unclear. Germline loops: CDR1 GTSNPN, CDR2 SVGIG (reference sequence). This CDR3 has 15 residues. V was shortened by 2 bases and J by 3 bases, with 11 bases between the two germline ends. The CDR3 region is CAWSRGSFYNSPLHF. CDR3 bases: TGTGCCTGGAGTCGGGGAAGTTTCTATAATTCACCCCTCCACTTT.

This chain joins TRBV12-3 or TRBV12-4 and TRBJ1-6; D uncertain. The CDR3 totals 13 residues. The V and J ends lost 5 bases and 5 bases respectively, with 7 bases between them. The chain's CDR3 is CASSRGDNSPLHF. For the CDR3, the DNA is TGTGCCAGCAGTCGCGGGGATAATTCACCCCTCCACTTT.